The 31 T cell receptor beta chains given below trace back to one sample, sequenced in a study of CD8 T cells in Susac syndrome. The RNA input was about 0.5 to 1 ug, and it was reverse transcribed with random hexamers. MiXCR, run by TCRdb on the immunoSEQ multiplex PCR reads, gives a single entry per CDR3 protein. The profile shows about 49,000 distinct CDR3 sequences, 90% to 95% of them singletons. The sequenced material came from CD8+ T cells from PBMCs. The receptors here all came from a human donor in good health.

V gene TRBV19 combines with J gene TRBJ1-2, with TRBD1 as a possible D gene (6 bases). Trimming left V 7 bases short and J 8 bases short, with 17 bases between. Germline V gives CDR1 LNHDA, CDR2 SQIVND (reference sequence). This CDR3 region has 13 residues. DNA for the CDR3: TGTGCCAGTACCTCTACAGGGAGCGGGGGCTACACCTTC. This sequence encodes CASTSTGSGGYTF.

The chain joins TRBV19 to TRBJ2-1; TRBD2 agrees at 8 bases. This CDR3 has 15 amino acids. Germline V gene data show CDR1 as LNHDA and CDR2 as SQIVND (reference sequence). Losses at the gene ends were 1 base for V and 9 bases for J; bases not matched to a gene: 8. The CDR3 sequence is CASSIVVGTSIEQFF. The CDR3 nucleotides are TGTGCCAGTAGTATAGTTGTAGGGACTAGTATTGAGCAGTTCTTC.

CDR3 sequence reads: CSVLGGQVNTEAFF. The CDR3 nucleotides are TGCAGCGTTCTAGGAGGACAGGTGAACACTGAAGCTTTCTTT. This chain joins TRBV29-1 and TRBJ1-1; 7 bases line up with TRBD1. Germline trimming cut 5 bases from V and 0 bases from J; bases unmatched to any gene: 6. This CDR3 has 14 amino acids. Germline V gives CDR1 SQVTM, CDR2 ANQGSEA.

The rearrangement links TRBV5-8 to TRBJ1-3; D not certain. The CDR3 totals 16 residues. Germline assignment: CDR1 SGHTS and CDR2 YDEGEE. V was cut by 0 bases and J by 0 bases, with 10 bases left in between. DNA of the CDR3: TGTGCCAGCAGCTTGGGACGGAGTTCCTCTGGAAACACCATATATTTT. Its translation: CASSLGRSSSGNTIYF.

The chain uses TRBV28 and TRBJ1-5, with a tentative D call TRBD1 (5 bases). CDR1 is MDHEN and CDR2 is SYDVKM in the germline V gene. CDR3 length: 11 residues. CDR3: CATGTARPQHF. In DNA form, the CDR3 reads TGTGCTACAGGTACAGCCCGACCCCAGCATTTT.

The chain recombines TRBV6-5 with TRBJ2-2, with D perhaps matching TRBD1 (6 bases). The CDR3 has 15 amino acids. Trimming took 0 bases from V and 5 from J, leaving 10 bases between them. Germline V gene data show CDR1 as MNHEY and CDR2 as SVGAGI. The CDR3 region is CASSYSRQGTGELFF. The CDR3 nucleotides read TGTGCCAGCAGTTACTCGAGGCAGGGGACCGGGGAGCTGTTTTTT.

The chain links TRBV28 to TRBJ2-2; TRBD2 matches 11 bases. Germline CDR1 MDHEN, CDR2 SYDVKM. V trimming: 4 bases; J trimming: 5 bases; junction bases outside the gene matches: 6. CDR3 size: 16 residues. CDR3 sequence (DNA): TGTGCCAGCAGTTCCCCACTAGCGGGGGAAACCGGGGAGCTGTTTTTT. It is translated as CASSSPLAGETGELFF.

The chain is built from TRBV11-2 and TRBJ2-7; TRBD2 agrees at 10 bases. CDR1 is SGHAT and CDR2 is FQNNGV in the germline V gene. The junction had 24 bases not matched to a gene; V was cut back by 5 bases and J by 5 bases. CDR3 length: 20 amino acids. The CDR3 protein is CASSPWYWTSGTNPGHEQYF. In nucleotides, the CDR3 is TGTGCCAGCAGCCCATGGTATTGGACTAGCGGTACCAACCCTGGACACGAGCAGTACTTC.

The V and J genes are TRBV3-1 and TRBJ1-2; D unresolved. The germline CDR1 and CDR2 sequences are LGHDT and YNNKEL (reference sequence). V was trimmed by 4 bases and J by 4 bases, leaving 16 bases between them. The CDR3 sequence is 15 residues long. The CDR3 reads CASSPRGPPIYGYTF. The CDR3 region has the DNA TGTGCCAGCAGCCCCCGAGGCCCCCCAATCTATGGCTACACCTTC.

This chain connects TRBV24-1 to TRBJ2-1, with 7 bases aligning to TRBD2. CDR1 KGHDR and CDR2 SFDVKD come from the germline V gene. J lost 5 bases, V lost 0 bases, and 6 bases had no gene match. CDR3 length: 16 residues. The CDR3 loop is CATSDLPGTTHNEQFF. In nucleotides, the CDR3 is TGTGCCACCAGTGATTTGCCTGGGACTACCCACAATGAGCAGTTCTTC.

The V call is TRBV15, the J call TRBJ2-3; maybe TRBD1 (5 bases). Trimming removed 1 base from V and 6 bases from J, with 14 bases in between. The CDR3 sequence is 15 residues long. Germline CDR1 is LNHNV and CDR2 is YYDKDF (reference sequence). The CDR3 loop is CATSRVVGLEDTQYF. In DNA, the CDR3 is TGTGCCACCAGCAGAGTCGTGGGGCTAGAGGATACGCAGTATTTT.

CDR3 sequence: CATSDHPGSGLFF. The CDR3 region has the DNA TGTGCCACCAGTGACCATCCCGGGAGCGGACTGTTTTTT. The chain recombines TRBV24-1 with TRBJ1-4; D is undetermined. V was clipped by 4 bases and J by 13 bases, with 15 bases between them. Looked up from germline, CDR1 is KGHDR and CDR2 is SFDVKD. The CDR3 contains 13 residues.

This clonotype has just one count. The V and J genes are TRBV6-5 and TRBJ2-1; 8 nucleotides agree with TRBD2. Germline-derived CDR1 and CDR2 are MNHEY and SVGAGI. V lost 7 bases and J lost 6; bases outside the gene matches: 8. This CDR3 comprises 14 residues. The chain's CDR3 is CASTTGTSGNEQFF. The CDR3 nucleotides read TGTGCCAGCACCACGGGGACTAGTGGCAATGAGCAGTTCTTC.

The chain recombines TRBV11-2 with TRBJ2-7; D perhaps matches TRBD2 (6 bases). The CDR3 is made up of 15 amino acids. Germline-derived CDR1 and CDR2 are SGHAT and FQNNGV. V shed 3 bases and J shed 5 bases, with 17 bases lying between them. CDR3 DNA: TGTGCCAGCAGCTTTGAGTTGGAGGGCAGGGACGAGCAGTACTTC. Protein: CASSFELEGRDEQYF. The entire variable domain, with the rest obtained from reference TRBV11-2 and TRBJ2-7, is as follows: EAGVAQSPRYKIIEKRQSVAFWCNPISGHATLYWYQQILGQGPKLLIQFQNNGVVDDSQLPKDRFSAERLKGVDSTLKIQPAKLEDSAVYLCASSFELEGRDEQYFGPGTRLTVT.

The DNA of the CDR3 is TGTGCCAGCAGCTTAGCGCCTAGCGGGAGAGAAACCGGGGAGCTGTTTTTT. Its translation is CASSLAPSGRETGELFF. The J gene is TRBJ2-2, the V gene TRBV7-8, with 10 bases lining up with TRBD2. The CDR3 length is 17 residues. V dropped 0 bases and J dropped 5; count of bases not matched to a gene: 6. Germline V gives CDR1 SGHVS, CDR2 FQNEAQ.

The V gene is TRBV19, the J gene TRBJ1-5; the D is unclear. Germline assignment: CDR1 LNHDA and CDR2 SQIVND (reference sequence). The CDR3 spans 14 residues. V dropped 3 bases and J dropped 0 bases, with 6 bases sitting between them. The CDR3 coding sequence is TGTGCCAGTAGTATCATCAATAGCAATCAGCCCCAGCATTTT. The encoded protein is CASSIINSNQPQHF.

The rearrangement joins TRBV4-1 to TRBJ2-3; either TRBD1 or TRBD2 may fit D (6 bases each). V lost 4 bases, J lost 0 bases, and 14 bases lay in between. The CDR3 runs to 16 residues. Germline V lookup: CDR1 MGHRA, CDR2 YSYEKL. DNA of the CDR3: TGCGCCAGCAGCCCCCTAGGGGGAGGAAGCACAGATACGCAGTATTTT. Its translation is CASSPLGGGSTDTQYF.

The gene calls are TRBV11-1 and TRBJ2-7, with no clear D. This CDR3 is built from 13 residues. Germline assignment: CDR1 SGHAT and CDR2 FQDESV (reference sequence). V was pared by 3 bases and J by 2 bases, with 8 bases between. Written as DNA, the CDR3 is TGTGCCAGCAGCTTTTCCAGGACCTACGAGCAGTACTTC. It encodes CASSFSRTYEQYF.

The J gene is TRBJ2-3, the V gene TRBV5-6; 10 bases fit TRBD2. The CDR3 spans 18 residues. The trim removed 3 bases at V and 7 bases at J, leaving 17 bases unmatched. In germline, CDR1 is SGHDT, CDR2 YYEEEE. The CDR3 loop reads CASSSGLGAGGPANTQYF. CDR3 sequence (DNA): TGTGCCAGCAGCTCGGGGTTGGGAGCGGGAGGGCCTGCTAATACGCAGTATTTT.

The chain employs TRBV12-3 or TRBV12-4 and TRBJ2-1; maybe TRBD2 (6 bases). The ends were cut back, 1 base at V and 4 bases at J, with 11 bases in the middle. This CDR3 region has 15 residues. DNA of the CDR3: TGTGCCAGCAGTTTAGTGGCGGGAAGTTACAATGAGCAGTTCTTC. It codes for CASSLVAGSYNEQFF.

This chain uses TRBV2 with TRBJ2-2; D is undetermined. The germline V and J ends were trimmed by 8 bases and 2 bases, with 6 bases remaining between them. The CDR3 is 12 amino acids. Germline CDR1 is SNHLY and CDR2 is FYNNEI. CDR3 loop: CASQDNTGELFF. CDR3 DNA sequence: TGTGCCAGCCAGGACAACACCGGGGAGCTGTTTTTT.

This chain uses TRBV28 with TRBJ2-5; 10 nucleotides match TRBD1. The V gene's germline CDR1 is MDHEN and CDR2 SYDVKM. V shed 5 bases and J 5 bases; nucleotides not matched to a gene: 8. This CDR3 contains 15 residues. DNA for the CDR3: TGTGCCAGCAGTGTCGGGACAGGGGTGGAGGAGACCCAGTACTTC. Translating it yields CASSVGTGVEETQYF.

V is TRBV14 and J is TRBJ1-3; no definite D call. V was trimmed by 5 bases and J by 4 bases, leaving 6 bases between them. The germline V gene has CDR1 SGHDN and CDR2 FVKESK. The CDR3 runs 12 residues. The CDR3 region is CASSVVGNTIYF. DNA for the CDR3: TGTGCCAGCAGCGTCGTAGGAAACACCATATATTTT. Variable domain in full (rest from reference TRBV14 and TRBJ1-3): EAGVTQFPSHSVIEKGQTVTLRCDPISGHDNLYWYRRVMGKEIKFLLHFVKESKQDESGMPNNRFLAERTGGTYSTLKVQPAELEDSGVYFCASSVVGNTIYFGEGSWLTVV.

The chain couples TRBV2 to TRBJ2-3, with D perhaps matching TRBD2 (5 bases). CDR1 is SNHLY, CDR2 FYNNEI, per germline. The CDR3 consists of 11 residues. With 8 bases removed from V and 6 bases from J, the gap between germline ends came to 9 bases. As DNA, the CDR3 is TGTGCCAGCTACTGGGAGGATACGCAGTATTTT. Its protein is CASYWEDTQYF.

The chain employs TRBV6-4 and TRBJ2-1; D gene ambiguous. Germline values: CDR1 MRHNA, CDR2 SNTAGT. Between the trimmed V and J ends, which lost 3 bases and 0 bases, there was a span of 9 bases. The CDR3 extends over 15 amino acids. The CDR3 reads CASSETLSSYNEQFF. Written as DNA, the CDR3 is TGTGCCAGCAGTGAGACCCTGAGCTCCTACAATGAGCAGTTCTTC.

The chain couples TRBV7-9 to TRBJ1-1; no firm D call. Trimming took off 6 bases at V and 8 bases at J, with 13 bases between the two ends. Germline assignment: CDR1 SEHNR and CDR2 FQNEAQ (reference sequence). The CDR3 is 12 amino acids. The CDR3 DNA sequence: TGTGCCAGCAGTCCCGACCCGATCGAAGCTTTCTTT. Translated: CASSPDPIEAFF. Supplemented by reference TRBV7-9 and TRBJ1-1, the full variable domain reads DTGVSQNPRHKITKRGQNVTFRCDPISEHNRLYWYRQTLGQGPEFLTYFQNEAQLEKSRLLSDRFSAERPKGSFSTLEIQRTEQGDSAMYLCASSPDPIEAFFGQGTRLTVV.

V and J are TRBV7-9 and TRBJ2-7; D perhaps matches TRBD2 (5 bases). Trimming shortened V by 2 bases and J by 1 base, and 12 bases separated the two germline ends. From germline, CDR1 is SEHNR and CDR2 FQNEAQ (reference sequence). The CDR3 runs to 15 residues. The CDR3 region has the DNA TGTGCCAGCAGCTTACCACTCGAGGGATCCTACGAGCAGTACTTC. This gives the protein CASSLPLEGSYEQYF.

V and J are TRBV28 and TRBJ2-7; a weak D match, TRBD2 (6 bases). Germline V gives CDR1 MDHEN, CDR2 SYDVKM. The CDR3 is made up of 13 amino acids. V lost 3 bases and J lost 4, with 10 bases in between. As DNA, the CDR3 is TGTGCCAGCAGTTTCGCTAGCGCATACGAGCAGTACTTC. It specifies CASSFASAYEQYF.

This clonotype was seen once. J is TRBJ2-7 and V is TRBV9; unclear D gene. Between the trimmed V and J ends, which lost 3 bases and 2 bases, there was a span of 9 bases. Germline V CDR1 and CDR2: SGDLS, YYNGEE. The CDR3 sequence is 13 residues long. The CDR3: CASSGTNTYEQYF. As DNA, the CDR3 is TGTGCCAGCAGCGGGACCAATACCTACGAGCAGTACTTC. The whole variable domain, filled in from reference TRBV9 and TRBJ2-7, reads DSGVTQTPKHLITATGQRVTLRCSPRSGDLSVYWYQQSLDQGLQFLIQYYNGEERAKGNILERFSAQQFPDLHSELNLSSLELGDSALYFCASSGTNTYEQYFGPGTRLTVT.

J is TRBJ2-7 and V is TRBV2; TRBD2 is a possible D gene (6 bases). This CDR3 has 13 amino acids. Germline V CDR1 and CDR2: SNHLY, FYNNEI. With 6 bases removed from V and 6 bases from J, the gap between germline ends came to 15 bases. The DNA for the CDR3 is TGTGCCAGCAGGGACTATCAGGGTCCCGAGCAGTACTTC. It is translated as CASRDYQGPEQYF.

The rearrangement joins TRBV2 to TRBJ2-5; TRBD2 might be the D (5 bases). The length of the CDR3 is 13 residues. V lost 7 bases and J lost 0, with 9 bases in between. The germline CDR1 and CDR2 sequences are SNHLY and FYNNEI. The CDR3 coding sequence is TGTGCCAGCAACTACGGGGACCAAGAGACCCAGTACTTC. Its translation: CASNYGDQETQYF.